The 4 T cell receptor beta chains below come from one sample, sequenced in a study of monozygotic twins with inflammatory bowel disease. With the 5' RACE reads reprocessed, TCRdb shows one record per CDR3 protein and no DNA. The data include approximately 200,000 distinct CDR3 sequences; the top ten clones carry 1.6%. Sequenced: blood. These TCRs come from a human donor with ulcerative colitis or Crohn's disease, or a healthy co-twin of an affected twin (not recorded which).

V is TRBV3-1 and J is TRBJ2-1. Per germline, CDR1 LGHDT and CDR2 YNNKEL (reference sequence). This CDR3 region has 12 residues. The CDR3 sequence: CASSQESREQFF.

The chain's CDR3 is CASSFGTDNYGYTF. The chain uses TRBV12-3 or TRBV12-4 and TRBJ1-2. The CDR3 has 14 residues.

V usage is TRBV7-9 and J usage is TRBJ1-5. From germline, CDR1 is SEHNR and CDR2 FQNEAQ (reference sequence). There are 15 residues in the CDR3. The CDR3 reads CASSRTDLSNQPQHF.

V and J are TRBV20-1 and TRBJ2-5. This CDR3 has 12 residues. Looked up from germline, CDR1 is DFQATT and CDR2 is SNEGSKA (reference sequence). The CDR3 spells CSASGVQETQYF.